Listed below are T cell receptor beta chains from one sample, sequenced in a study of blood T cell repertoires in COVID-19. Here immunoSEQ multiplex PCR was the method, and the copy in TCRdb shows in-frame clones only, minus some. The sample lists under 250,000 clones, more than 75% seen once, with about 12% in the top ten. The sample taken for sequencing was peripheral blood. These receptors were taken from a woman between 40 and 50 years old with acute or convalescent COVID-19. The CDR3 runs from the conserved cysteine through the conserved F or W. D genes are given only for firm matches. Rows may omit the clone size; those that give it use once, few, many or a size class.

v_gene: TRBV6-1; len: 13; j_gene: TRBJ1-2; abundance: .; d_gene: .; CDR3aa: CASSERDNYGYTF; CDR3nt: TGTGCCAGCAGTGAGAGGGATAACTATGGCTACACCTTC
v_gene: TRBV10-3; len: 13; j_gene: TRBJ2-1; abundance: once; d_gene: .; CDR3aa: CAISESGYNEQFF; CDR3nt: TGTGCCATCAGTGAGAGCGGATACAATGAGCAGTTCTTC
v_gene: TRBV2; len: 13; j_gene: TRBJ1-1; abundance: .; d_gene: .; CDR3aa: CASRGQPNTEAFF; CDR3nt: TGTGCCAGCAGGGGACAACCGAACACTGAAGCTTTCTTT
v_gene: TRBV13; len: 15; j_gene: TRBJ2-3; abundance: few; d_gene: .; CDR3aa: CASSLPGSGTDTQYF; CDR3nt: TGTGCCAGCAGCTTGCCGGGATCAGGCACAGATACGCAGTATTTT
v_gene: TRBV6-2/TRBV6-3; len: 16; j_gene: TRBJ1-5; abundance: .; d_gene: TRBD1; CDR3aa: CASSYSRTGARQPQHF; CDR3nt: TGTGCCAGCAGTTACTCCCGGACAGGGGCACGTCAGCCCCAGCATTTT
v_gene: TRBV2; len: 15; j_gene: TRBJ2-2; abundance: .; d_gene: TRBD2; CDR3aa: CASTGWRGVTGELFF; CDR3nt: TGTGCCAGCACAGGCTGGCGGGGGGTCACCGGGGAGCTGTTTTTT
v_gene: TRBV7-9; len: 14; j_gene: TRBJ2-7; abundance: .; d_gene: .; CDR3aa: CASSPDRSVGEQYF; CDR3nt: TGTGCCAGCAGTCCCGACAGGTCGGTAGGGGAGCAGTACTTC
v_gene: TRBV6-2/TRBV6-3; len: 16; j_gene: TRBJ1-2; abundance: .; d_gene: TRBD1; CDR3aa: CASSYVFDRVRGGYTF; CDR3nt: TGTGCCAGCAGTTACGTGTTCGACAGGGTACGGGGTGGCTACACCTTC
v_gene: TRBV2; len: 16; j_gene: TRBJ2-3; abundance: .; d_gene: .; CDR3aa: CASSDDSRTSTDTQYF; CDR3nt: TGTGCCAGCAGCGATGACAGCCGGACAAGCACAGATACGCAGTATTTT
v_gene: TRBV30; len: 15; j_gene: TRBJ2-7; abundance: .; d_gene: TRBD1; CDR3aa: CAWGPGRTGGYEQYF; CDR3nt: TGTGCCTGGGGCCCCGGTAGGACAGGGGGCTACGAGCAGTACTTC
v_gene: TRBV2; len: 14; j_gene: TRBJ2-7; abundance: .; d_gene: .; CDR3aa: CASSRHASSYEQYF; CDR3nt: TGTGCCAGCAGTCGTCACGCTAGCTCCTACGAGCAGTACTTC
v_gene: TRBV4-1; len: 14; j_gene: TRBJ2-2; abundance: .; d_gene: .; CDR3aa: CASTHGANTGELFF; CDR3nt: TGCGCCAGCACGCACGGGGCGAACACCGGGGAGCTGTTTTTT
v_gene: TRBV11-2; len: 16; j_gene: TRBJ2-7; abundance: .; d_gene: TRBD1; CDR3aa: CASSSQRTGSPYEQYF; CDR3nt: TGTGCCAGCAGCTCCCAAAGGACAGGGTCCCCTTACGAGCAGTACTTC
v_gene: TRBV2; len: 13; j_gene: TRBJ2-1; abundance: once; d_gene: TRBD1; CDR3aa: CASNRQGINEQFF; CDR3nt: TGTGCCAGCAACCGACAGGGGATCAATGAGCAGTTCTTC
v_gene: TRBV28; len: 15; j_gene: TRBJ2-3; abundance: .; d_gene: .; CDR3aa: CASRPRGKLTDTQYF; CDR3nt: TGTGCCAGCAGACCGAGGGGGAAGCTCACAGATACGCAGTATTTT